These 10 T cell receptor beta chains originate from one sample sequenced in a study of T cell responses to AZD1222 COVID-19 vaccine. TCRdb's table, derived via immunoSEQ multiplex PCR, lists solely in-frame clones and lacks some. The table lists 140,000 to 150,000 clones, roughly 91% of them singletons, with 7.5% to 9.5% in the top ten. The sample in question was peripheral blood, obtained on day 0 of AZD1222 vaccination. These receptors were taken from an adult in good health.

This chain connects TRBV12-3 or TRBV12-4 to TRBJ2-5; D unresolved. The CDR3 length is 13 residues. The ends were cut back, 7 bases at V and 3 bases at J, with 12 bases in the middle. The CDR3 region has the DNA TGTGCCAGCACCCTCCAACTGGAAGAGACCCAGTACTTC. This translates into CASTLQLEETQYF.

This clone appeared a few times. The chain couples TRBV28 to TRBJ1-5, with D perhaps matching TRBD1 (6 bases). The CDR3 length is 16 residues. Trimming left V 6 bases short and J 0 bases short, with 15 bases between. Germline values: CDR1 MDHEN, CDR2 SYDVKM. The CDR3 region has the DNA TGTGCCAGCAGCCCGGATGGACAGTTTAGCAATCAGCCCCAGCATTTT. Amino acid sequence: CASSPDGQFSNQPQHF.

This clone was detected once. The chain carries TRBV7-2 and TRBJ1-2; D is unclear. The CDR3 contains 14 residues. Trimming cost V 1 base and J 3 bases, with 9 bases left between them. Germline V gene lookup returns CDR1 SGHTA and CDR2 FQGNSA. CDR3 sequence: CASSLVADHYGYTF. The CDR3 region has the DNA TGTGCCAGCAGCTTAGTGGCAGACCACTATGGCTACACCTTC.

This chain joins TRBV5-1 and TRBJ2-5, with D perhaps TRBD2 (5 bases). The germline V gene encodes CDR1 SGHRS and CDR2 YFSETQ. This CDR3 region has 14 residues. Trimming shortened V by 4 bases and J by 2 bases, and 12 bases separated the two germline ends. The CDR3 loop is CASSPNRGQETQYF. DNA of the CDR3: TGCGCCAGCAGCCCCAATCGGGGACAAGAGACCCAGTACTTC.

The chain has TRBV2 and TRBJ2-7; possibly TRBD1 for D (5 bases). V was cut by 8 bases and J by 2 bases, with 13 bases left in between. Germline assignment: CDR1 SNHLY and CDR2 FYNNEI. The CDR3 length is 13 residues. The CDR3 DNA reads TGTGCCAGCTGTGGGGCAGTAACCTACGAGCAGTACTTC. Amino acids: CASCGAVTYEQYF.

With respect to this clone: The sample holds other DNA sequences that translate to the same CDR3. This rearrangement joins TRBV6-5 to TRBJ1-1; tentatively, D is TRBD1 (6 bases). The CDR3 length is 13 residues. Trimming took off 2 bases at V and 4 bases at J, with 8 bases between the two ends. The germline CDR1 and CDR2 sequences are MNHEY and SVGAGI. The CDR3 spells CASSYGGGTEAFF. CDR3 bases: TGTGCCAGCAGTTACGGGGGCGGCACTGAAGCTTTCTTT.

The rearrangement uses TRBV28 and TRBJ1-1; the D is unclear. The CDR3 covers 12 residues. V was cut by 5 bases and J by 11 bases, with 15 bases left in between. Germline loops: CDR1 MDHEN, CDR2 SYDVKM. The CDR3 nucleotides are TGTGCCAGCAGTCCAACATTGAGGGTGGCTTTCTTT. Amino acids: CASSPTLRVAFF.

The V call is TRBV7-2, the J call TRBJ1-6; the D gene is possibly TRBD1 (5 bases). There are 15 residues in the CDR3. CDR1 and CDR2 (germline): SGHTA, FQGNSA. V was trimmed by 1 base and J by 8 bases, leaving 12 bases between them. CDR3 sequence: CASSLVRGLDSPLHF. As DNA, the CDR3 is TGTGCCAGCAGCTTAGTTCGGGGGTTGGATTCACCCCTCCACTTT.

The chain couples TRBV30 to TRBJ2-7; 11 nucleotides line up with TRBD1. The J segment lost 4 bases and the V segment lost 7 bases, leaving 9 bases of the junction unmatched. Germline loops: CDR1 GTSNPN, CDR2 SVGIG (reference sequence). The CDR3 has 14 amino acids. The CDR3 reads CAFRRTGGTYEQYF. The CDR3 coding sequence is TGTGCCTTCAGGCGGACAGGGGGCACTTACGAGCAGTACTTC.

The chain joins TRBV7-2 to TRBJ1-5; the D is unclear. Trimming stripped 2 bases from V and 5 bases from J, with 7 bases between. Looked up from germline, CDR1 is SGHTA and CDR2 is FQGNSA. The CDR3 has 13 amino acids. Here the CDR3 reads CASSLSRDQPQHF. In DNA form, the CDR3 reads TGTGCCAGCAGCTTAAGTAGGGATCAGCCCCAGCATTTT.